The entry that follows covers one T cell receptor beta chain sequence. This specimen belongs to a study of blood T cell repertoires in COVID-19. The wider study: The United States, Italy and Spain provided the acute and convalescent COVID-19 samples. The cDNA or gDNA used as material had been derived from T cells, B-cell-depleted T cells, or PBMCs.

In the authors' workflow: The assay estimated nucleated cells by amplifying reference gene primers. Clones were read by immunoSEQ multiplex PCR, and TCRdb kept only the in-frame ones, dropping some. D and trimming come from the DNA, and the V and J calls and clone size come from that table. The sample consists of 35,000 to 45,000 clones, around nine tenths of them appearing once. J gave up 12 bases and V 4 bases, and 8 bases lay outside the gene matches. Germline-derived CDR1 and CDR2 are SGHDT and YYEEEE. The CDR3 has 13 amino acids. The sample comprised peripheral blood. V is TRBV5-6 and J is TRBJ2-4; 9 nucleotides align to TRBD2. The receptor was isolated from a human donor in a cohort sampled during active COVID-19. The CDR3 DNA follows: TGTGCCAGCAGCCCCCTGGGACTAGCTGATCAGTACTTC. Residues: CASSPLGLADQYF. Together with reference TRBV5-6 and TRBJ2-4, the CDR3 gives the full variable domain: DAGVTQSPTHLIKTRGQQVTLRCSPKSGHDTVSWYQQALGQGPQFIFQYYEEEERQRGNFPDRFSGHQFPNYSSELNVNALLLGDSALYLCASSPLGLADQYFGAGTRLSVL.